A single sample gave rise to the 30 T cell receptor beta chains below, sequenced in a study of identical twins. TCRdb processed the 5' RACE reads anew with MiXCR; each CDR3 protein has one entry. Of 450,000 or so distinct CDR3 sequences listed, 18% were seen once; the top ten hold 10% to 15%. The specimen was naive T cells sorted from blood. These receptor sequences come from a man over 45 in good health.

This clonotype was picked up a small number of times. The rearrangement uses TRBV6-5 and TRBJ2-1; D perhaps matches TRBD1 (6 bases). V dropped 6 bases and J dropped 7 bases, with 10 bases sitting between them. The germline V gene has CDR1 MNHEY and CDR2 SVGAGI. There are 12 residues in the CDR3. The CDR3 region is CASRKRGNEQFF. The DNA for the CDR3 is TGTGCCAGCAGGAAGAGGGGGAATGAGCAGTTCTTC.

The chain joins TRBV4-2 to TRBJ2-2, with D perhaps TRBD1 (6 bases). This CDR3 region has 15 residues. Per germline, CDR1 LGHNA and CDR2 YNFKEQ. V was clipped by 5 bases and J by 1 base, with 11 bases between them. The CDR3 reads CASSIRQENTGELFF. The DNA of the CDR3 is TGTGCCAGCAGCATCCGACAGGAGAACACCGGGGAGCTGTTTTTT.

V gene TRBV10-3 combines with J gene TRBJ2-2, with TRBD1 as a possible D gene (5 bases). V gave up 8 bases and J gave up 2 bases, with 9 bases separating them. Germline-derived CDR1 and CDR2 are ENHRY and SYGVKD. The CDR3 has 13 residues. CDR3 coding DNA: TGTGCCATCCCGACAGATAACACCGGGGAGCTGTTTTTT. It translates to CAIPTDNTGELFF.

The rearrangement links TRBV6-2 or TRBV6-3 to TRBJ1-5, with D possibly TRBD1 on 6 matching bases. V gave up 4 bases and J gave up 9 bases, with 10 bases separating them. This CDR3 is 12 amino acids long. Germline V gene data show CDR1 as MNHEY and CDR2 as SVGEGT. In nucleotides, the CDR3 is TGTGCCAGCAGTTCACAGGGAGGGCCCCAGCATTTT. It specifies CASSSQGGPQHF.

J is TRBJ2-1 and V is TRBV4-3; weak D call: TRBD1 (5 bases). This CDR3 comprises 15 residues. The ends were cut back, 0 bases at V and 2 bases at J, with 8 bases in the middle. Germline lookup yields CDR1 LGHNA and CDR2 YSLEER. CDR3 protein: CASSQEQDTYNEQFF. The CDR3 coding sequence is TGCGCCAGCAGCCAAGAACAGGATACCTACAATGAGCAGTTCTTC.

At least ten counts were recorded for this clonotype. The CDR3 loop is CASSSGPSGSYEQYF. As DNA, the CDR3 is TGTGCCAGCAGTTCTGGCCCTAGCGGGAGCTACGAGCAGTACTTC. This rearrangement joins TRBV25-1 to TRBJ2-7, with 10 bases fitting TRBD2. V was pared by 5 bases and J by 3 bases, with 7 bases of the junction left unmatched. Germline lookup yields CDR1 MGHDK and CDR2 SYGVNS. CDR3 length: 15 amino acids.

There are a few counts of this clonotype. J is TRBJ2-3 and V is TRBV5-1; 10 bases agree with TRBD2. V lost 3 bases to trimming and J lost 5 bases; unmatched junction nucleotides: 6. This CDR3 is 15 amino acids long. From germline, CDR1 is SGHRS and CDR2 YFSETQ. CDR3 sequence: CASSSPGLARDTQYF. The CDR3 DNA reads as TGCGCCAGCAGCTCACCGGGACTAGCGCGAGATACGCAGTATTTT.

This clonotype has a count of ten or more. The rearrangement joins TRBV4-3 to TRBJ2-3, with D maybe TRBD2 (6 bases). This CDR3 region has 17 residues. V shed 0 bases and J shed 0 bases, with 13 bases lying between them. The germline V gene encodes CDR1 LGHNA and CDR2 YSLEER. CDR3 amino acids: CASSQDLAGSSTDTQYF. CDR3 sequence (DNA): TGCGCCAGCAGCCAAGATTTGGCGGGGTCTAGCACAGATACGCAGTATTTT.

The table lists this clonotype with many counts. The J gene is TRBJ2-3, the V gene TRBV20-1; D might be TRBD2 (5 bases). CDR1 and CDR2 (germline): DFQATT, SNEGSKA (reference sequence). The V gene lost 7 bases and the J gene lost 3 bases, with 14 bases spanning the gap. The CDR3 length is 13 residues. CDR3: CSGGPTGTDTQYF. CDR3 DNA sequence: TGCAGTGGCGGGCCTACGGGAACAGATACGCAGTATTTT.

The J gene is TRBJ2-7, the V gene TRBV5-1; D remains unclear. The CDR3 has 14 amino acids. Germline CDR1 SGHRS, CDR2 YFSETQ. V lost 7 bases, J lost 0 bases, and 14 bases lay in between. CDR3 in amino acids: CASGITASSYEQYF. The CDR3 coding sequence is TGCGCCAGCGGCATTACAGCGAGCTCCTACGAGCAGTACTTC.

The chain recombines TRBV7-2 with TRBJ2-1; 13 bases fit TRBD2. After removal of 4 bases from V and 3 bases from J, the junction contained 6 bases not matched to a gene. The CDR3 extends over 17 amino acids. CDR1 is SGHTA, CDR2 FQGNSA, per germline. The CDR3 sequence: CASSSGLAGRDYNEQFF. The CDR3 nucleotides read TGTGCCAGCAGCTCGGGACTAGCGGGACGTGACTACAATGAGCAGTTCTTC.

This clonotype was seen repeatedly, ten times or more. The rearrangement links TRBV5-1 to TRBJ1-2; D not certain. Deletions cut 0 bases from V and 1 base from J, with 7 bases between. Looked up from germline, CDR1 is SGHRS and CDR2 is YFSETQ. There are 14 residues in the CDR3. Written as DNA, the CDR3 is TGCGCCAGCAGCTTGGATGGGAATAACTATGGCTACACCTTC. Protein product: CASSLDGNNYGYTF.

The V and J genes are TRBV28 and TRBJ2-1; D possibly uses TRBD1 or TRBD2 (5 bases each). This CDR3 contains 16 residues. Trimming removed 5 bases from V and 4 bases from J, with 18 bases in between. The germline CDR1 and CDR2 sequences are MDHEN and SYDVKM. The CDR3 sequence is CASSPSPGGGYNEQFF. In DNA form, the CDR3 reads TGTGCCAGCAGTCCCTCCCCGGGTGGGGGATACAATGAGCAGTTCTTC. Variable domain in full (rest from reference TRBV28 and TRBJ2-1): DVKVTQSSRYLVKRTGEKVFLECVQDMDHENMFWYRQDPGLGLRLIYFSYDVKMKEKGDIPEGYSVSREKKERFSLILESASTNQTSMYLCASSPSPGGGYNEQFFGPGTRLTVL.

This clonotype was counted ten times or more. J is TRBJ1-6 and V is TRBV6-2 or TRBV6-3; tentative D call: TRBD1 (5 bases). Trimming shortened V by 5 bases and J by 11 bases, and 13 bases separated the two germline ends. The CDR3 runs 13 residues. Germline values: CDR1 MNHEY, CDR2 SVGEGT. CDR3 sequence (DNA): TGTGCCAGCAGTCCAACGACAGAAGCACCCCTCCACTTT. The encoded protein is CASSPTTEAPLHF.

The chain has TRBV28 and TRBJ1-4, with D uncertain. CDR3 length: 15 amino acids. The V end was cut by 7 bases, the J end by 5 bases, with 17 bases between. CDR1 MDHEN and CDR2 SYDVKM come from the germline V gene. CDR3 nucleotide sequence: TGTGCCAGCACTTACGAGGACGGATGGAATGAAAAACTGTTTTTT. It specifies CASTYEDGWNEKLFF.

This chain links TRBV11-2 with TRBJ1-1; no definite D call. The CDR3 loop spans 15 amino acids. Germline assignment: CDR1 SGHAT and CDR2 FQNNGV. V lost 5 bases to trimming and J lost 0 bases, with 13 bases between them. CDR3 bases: TGTGCCAGCAGCCTATTCCCCGCATTGAACACTGAAGCTTTCTTT. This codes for CASSLFPALNTEAFF.

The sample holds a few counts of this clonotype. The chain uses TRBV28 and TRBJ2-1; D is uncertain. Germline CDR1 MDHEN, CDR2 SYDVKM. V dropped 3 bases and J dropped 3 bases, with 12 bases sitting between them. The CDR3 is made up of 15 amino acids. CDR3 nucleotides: TGTGCCAGCAGTTTCGGCCGTTCTTTCTACAATGAGCAGTTCTTC. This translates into CASSFGRSFYNEQFF.

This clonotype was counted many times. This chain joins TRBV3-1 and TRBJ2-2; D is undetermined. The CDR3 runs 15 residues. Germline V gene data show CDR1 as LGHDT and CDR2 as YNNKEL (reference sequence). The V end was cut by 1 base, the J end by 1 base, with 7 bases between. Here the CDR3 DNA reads TGTGCCAGCAGCCAAGGTTGGGGGAACACCGGGGAGCTGTTTTTT. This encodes CASSQGWGNTGELFF. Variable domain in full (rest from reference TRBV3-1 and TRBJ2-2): DTAVSQTPKYLVTQMGNDKSIKCEQNLGHDTMYWYKQDSKKFLKIMFSYNNKELIINETVPNRFSPKSPDKAHLNLHINSLELGDSAVYFCASSQGWGNTGELFFGEGSRLTVL.

The CDR3 spells CSARGLERTSNQPQHF. Written as DNA, the CDR3 is TGCAGTGCTAGAGGTCTAGAACGGACGAGCAATCAGCCCCAGCATTTT. The rearrangement links TRBV20-1 to TRBJ1-5; D not certain. Germline V CDR1 and CDR2: DFQATT, SNEGSKA (reference sequence). The CDR3 runs to 16 residues. The V and J ends lost 1 base and 1 base respectively, with 14 bases between them.

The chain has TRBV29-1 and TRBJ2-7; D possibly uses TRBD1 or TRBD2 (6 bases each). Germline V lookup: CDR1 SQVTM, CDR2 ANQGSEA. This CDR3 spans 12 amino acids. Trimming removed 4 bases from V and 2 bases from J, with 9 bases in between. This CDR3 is CSVGGAPYEQYF. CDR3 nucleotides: TGCAGCGTTGGGGGGGCCCCCTACGAGCAGTACTTC.

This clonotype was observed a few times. In DNA form, the CDR3 reads TGCGCCAGCAGTGAGTCGAATGAGCAGTTCTTC. This codes for CASSESNEQFF. The chain combines TRBV10-2 with TRBJ2-1; D gene uncertain. The V end lost 0 bases, the J end lost 7 bases, and 1 base lay between the germline ends. Looked up from germline, CDR1 is WSHSY and CDR2 is SAAADI. The CDR3 consists of 11 residues.

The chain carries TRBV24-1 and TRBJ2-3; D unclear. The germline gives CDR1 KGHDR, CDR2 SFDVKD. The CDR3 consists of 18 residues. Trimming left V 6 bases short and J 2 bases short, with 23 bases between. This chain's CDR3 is CATSKRSDLAYNTDTQYF. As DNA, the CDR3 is TGTGCCACCAGTAAAAGATCCGACTTAGCTTACAACACAGATACGCAGTATTTT.

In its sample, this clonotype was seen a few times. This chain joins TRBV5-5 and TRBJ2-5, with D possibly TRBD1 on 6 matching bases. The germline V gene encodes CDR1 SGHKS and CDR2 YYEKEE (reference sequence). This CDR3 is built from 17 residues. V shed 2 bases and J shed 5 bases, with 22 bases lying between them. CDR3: CASSFFNYRDAMETQYF. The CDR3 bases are TGTGCCAGCAGCTTCTTTAACTACAGGGATGCGATGGAGACCCAGTACTTC.

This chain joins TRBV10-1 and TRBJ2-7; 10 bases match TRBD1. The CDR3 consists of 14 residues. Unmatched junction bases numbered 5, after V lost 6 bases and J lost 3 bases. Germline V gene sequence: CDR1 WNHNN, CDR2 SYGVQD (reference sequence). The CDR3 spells CASSTGTGVYEQYF. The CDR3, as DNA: TGCGCCAGCAGCACCGGGACAGGGGTCTACGAGCAGTACTTC.

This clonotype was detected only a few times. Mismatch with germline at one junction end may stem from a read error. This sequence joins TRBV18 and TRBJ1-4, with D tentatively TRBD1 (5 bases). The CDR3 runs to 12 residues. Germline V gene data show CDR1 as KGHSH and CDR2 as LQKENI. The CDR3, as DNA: TGTGCCAGCTCACCAGGGGCAGGGTCGAATGTTTTT. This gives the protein CASSPGAGSNVF.

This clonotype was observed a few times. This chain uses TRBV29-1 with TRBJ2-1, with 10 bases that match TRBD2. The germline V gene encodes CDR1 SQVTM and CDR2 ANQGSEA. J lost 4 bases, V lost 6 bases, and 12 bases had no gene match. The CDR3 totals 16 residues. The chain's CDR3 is CSVRSPGLASYNEQFF. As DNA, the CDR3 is TGCAGCGTCCGATCTCCGGGACTAGCGTCTTACAATGAGCAGTTCTTC.

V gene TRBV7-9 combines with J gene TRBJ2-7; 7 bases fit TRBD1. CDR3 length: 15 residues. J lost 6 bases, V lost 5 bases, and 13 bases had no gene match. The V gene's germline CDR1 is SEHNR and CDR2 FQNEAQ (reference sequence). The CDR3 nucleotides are TGTGCCAGCAGCCCCCCGGCAGGGGGTTCTTCCGAGCAGTACTTC. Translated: CASSPPAGGSSEQYF.

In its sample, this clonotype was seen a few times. CDR3 DNA: TGCAGTGCTACGCCGGGACTCCTGGAGGATACGCAGTATTTT. Its translation: CSATPGLLEDTQYF. The genes are TRBV20-1 and TRBJ2-3, with D possibly TRBD2 on 6 matching bases. The CDR3 sequence is 14 residues long. CDR1 is DFQATT and CDR2 is SNEGSKA in the germline V gene (reference sequence). V lost 4 bases and J lost 6, with 17 bases in between.

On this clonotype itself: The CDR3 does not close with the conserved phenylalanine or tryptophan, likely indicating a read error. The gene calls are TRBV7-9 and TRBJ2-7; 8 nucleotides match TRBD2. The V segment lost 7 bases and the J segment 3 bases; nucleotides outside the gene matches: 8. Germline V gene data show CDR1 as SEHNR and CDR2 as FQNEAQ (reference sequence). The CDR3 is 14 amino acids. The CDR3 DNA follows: TGTGCCAGCACGCGAAGCGGGAGTCGCTACGAGCAGTACTCC. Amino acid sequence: CASTRSGSRYEQYS.

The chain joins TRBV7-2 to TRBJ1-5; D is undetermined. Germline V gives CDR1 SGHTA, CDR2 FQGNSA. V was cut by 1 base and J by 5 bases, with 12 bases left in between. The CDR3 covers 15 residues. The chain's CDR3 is CASSLVGQVDQPQHF. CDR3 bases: TGTGCCAGCAGCTTAGTAGGCCAGGTGGATCAGCCCCAGCATTTT.